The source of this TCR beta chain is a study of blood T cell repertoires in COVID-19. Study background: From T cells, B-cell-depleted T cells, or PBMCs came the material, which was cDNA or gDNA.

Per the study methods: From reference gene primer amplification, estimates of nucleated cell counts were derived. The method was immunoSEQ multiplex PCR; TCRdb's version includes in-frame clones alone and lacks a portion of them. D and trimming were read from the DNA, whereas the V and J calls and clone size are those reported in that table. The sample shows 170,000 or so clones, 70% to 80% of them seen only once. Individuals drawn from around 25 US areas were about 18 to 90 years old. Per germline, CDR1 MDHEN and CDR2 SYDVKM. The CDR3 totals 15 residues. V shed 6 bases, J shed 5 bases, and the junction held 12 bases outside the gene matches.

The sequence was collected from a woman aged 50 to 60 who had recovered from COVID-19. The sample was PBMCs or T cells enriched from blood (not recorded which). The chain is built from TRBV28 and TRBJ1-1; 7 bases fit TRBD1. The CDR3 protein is CASRLPDRRRTEAFF. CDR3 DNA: TGTGCCAGCAGACTCCCGGACAGGCGCAGGACTGAAGCTTTCTTT.